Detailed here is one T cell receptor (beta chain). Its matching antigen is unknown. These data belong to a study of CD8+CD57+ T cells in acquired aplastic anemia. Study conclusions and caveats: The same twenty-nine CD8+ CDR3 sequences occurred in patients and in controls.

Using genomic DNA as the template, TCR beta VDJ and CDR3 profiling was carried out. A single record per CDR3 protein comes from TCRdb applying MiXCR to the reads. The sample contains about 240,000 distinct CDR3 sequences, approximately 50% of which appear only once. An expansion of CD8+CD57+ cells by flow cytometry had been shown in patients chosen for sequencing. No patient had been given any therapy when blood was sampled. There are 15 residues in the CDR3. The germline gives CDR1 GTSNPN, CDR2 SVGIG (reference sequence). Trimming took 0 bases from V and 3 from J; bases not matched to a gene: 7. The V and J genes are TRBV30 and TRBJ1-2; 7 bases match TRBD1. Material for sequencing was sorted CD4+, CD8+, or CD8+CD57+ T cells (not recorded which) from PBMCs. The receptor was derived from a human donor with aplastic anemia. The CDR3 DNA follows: TGTGCCTGGAGTGTAGCTGACAGGGTGGACTATGGCTACACCTTC. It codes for CAWSVADRVDYGYTF.